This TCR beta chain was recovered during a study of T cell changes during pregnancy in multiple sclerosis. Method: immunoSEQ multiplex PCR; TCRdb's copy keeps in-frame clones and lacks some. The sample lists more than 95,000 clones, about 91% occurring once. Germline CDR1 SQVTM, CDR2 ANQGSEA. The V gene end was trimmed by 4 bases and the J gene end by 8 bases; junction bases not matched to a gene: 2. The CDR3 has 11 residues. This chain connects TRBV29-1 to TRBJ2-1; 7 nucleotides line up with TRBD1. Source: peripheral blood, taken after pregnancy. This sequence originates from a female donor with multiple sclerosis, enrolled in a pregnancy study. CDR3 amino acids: CSVGQGYEQFF. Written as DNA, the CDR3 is TGCAGCGTTGGACAGGGATATGAGCAGTTCTTC.